The clone carrying this TCR beta chain was observed a few times. Looked up from germline, CDR1 is MGHRA and CDR2 is YSYEKL. The CDR3 is 16 amino acids. V lost 2 bases to trimming and J lost 1 base, with 15 bases between them. Produced via immunoSEQ multiplex PCR; TCRdb's table is partial and in-frame only. The sample lists roughly 51,000 clones, approximately 51% occurring once. This sample was included in a study of cytotoxic CD8 clonotypes in ibrutinib-treated CLL. Whole-study context: Response sampling took place at median around 13 months of treatment, range 6 to 36.

The sequence was obtained from a human donor with chronic lymphocytic leukemia. The chain couples TRBV4-1 to TRBJ2-7; D not resolved. This specimen consisted of PBMCs, obtained after 12 months of ibrutinib treatment. The chain's CDR3 is CASSQMDRHRSYEQYF. CDR3 DNA sequence: TGCGCCAGCAGCCAAATGGATAGACATCGATCCTACGAGCAGTACTTC.